The clone carrying this T cell receptor (beta chain) is a singleton in its sample. The CDR3 extends over 19 amino acids. Deletions cut 8 bases from V and 0 bases from J, with 28 bases between. Germline V gene data show CDR1 as MDHEN and CDR2 as SYDVKM. The entry originates in a study of blood T cell repertoires in COVID-19. Looking at the study overall: Acute and convalescent COVID-19 specimens originated in the United States, Italy and Spain.

Profiling relied on immunoSEQ multiplex PCR, and the TCRdb table lists in-frame clones only, not all of them. The sample includes 180,000 or so clones, approximately 85% seen only once; the top ten take around 8%. The source of this sequence is an older woman with acute or convalescent COVID-19. Specimen: peripheral blood. The gene calls are TRBV28 and TRBJ1-2, with a possible D match to TRBD1 (6 bases). The CDR3 reads CASCDNPGQSLMANYGYTF. CDR3 coding DNA: TGTGCCAGCTGTGACAACCCAGGACAGTCTCTCATGGCTAACTATGGCTACACCTTC.